This T cell receptor (beta chain) was found in a study of T cell responses to AZD1222 COVID-19 vaccine. Clones were sequenced by immunoSEQ multiplex PCR, and TCRdb holds only the in-frame ones, with some missing. Altogether 50,000 to 70,000 clones are present, around 83% being singletons, with the ten largest covering about 21%. CDR1 is KGHDR, CDR2 SFDVKD, per germline. This CDR3 has 15 amino acids. Trimming took off 4 bases at V and 7 bases at J, with 16 bases between the two ends. The sequence came from an adult in good health. This rearrangement joins TRBV24-1 to TRBJ2-1; D is possibly TRBD2 (6 bases). The starting material was peripheral blood, obtained on day 0 of MenACWY control vaccination. This chain's CDR3 is CATSEEGVLGNEQFF. The CDR3 bases are TGTGCCACCAGTGAGGAGGGTGTACTAGGTAATGAGCAGTTCTTC.